This T cell receptor beta chain was identified in a study of T-cell memory formation after mild COVID-19. Sample barcodes and UMIs were carried by the TCR alpha and TCR beta cDNA libraries that 5'RACE generated with constant-segment primers. TCRdb itself ran the 5' RACE reads through MiXCR, one entry per CDR3 protein. The sample contains under 300,000 distinct CDR3 sequences, under 8.5% of which appear only once. This clonotype was detected only a few times. What it recognizes is unknown. The study, taken as a whole, reports: Memory sampled before infection contained some responding clones, suggesting cross-reactive memory joined. The study found contracting CD4+ clones mainly in CM and EM and contracting CD8+ clones in EMRA.

Trimming took off 3 bases at V and 2 bases at J, with 11 bases between the two ends. CDR3 size: 15 residues. Germline CDR1 MDHEN, CDR2 SYDVKM. Sequencing was carried out using PBMCs or a T cell subset sorted from them (not recorded which). The chain links TRBV28 to TRBJ1-5, with D perhaps matching TRBD1 (6 bases). The TCR comes from a man aged 18 to 35 who had mild COVID-19 (a few samples of this study predate the infection). Cell type and time point are not known. CDR3 protein: CASSLGGPGNQPQHF. The CDR3 DNA sequence: TGTGCCAGCAGTTTGGGGGGGCCTGGCAATCAGCCCCAGCATTTT.